Detailed here is one TCR beta chain. The data derive from a study of follicular helper T cells after annual influenza vaccination. The time point here: 2015-2016 season, pre-vaccination. Sequencing of TCRB used Survey level resolution. Clones were sequenced by immunoSEQ multiplex PCR, and TCRdb holds only the in-frame ones, with some missing. The data hold 9,500 to 13,000 clones, with about 85% observed a single time. This sequence was found in an adult who received the influenza vaccine. Sample: CXCR5+ CD38- circulating T follicular helper cells from blood, taken on the day of influenza vaccination. Subset given: circulating Tfh, non-naive CD4+CXCR5+PD-1+ (ICOS+CD38+ or ICOS-CD38-).

The CDR3 is CASSLVAGLYTEAFF. The DNA of the CDR3 is TGCGCCAGCAGCTTGGTGGCAGGGCTGTACACTGAAGCTTTCTTT. The J gene is TRBJ1-1, the V gene TRBV5-1; D perhaps matches TRBD1 (5 bases). V was pared by 0 bases and J by 3 bases, with 12 bases between. Germline CDR1 and CDR2: SGHRS and YFSETQ. The CDR3 is made up of 15 amino acids.